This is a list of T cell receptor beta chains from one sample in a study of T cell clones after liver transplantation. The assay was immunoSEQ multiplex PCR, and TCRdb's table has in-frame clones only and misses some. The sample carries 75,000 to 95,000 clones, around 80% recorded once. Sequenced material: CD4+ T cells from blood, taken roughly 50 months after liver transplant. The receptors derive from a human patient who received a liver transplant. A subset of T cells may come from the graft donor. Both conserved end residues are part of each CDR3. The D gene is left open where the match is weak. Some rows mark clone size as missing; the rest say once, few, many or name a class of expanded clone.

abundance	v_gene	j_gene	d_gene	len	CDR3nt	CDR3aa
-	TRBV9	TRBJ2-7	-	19	TGTGCCAGCACGCGTCGCCGGGGGGCCTTAGGTTCGTACTCCTACGAGCAGTACTTC	CASTRRRGALGSYSYEQYF
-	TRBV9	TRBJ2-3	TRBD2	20	TGTGCCAGCAGCGTAGGTTGGGGGCCAGCGGGAGGGCCGGTTGCAGATACGCAGTATTTT	CASSVGWGPAGGPVADTQYF
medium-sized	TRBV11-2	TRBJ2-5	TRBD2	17	TGTGCCAGCAGCCCCGCATGGACTAGCGGGGGCGGAGAGACCCAGTACTTC	CASSPAWTSGGGETQYF
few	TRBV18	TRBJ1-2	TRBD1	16	TGTGCCAGCTCACCACCGCGGAGACAGGGGGATTCTGGCTACACCTTC	CASSPPRRQGDSGYTF
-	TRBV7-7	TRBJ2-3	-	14	TGTGCCAGCAGCGAGGGACTCTCTACAGATACGCAGTATTTT	CASSEGLSTDTQYF
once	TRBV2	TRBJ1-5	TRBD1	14	TGTGCCAGCAGTGAAGTCCAGGGGGTTCAGCCCCAGCATTTT	CASSEVQGVQPQHF
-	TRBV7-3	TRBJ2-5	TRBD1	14	TGTGCCAGCAGCGTGGACAGGGGGCGTGGGACCCAGTACTTC	CASSVDRGRGTQYF
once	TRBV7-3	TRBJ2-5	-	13	TGTGCCAGCAGCTTAACCCAGGGGGGGACCCAGTACTTC	CASSLTQGGTQYF
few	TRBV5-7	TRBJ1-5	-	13	TGTGCCAGGCGGAAGGCAGGGGCTCAGCCCCAGCATTTT	CARRKAGAQPQHF
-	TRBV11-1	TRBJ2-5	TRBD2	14	TGTGCCAGCAGCCCTTGGACTAGTCCAGAGACCCAGTACTTC	CASSPWTSPETQYF
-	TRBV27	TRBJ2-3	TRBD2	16	TGTGCCAGCAGTGAGGGACTAGCGCTGCGCACAGATACGCAGTATTTT	CASSEGLALRTDTQYF
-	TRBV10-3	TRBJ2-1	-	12	TGTGCCATCGGACCAAACAGCGGATCTTGGTTCTTC	CAIGPNSGSWFF
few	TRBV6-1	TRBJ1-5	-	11	TGTGCCAGCAGTGAAGGTCAGCCCCAGCATTTT	CASSEGQPQHF
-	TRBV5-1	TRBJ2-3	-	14	TGCGCCAGCAGCTTAGTTCCAGGGTCAGATACGCAGTATTTT	CASSLVPGSDTQYF
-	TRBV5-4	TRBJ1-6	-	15	TGTGCCAGCGGATTCGCAGGGATTAGGAATTCACCCCTCCACTTT	CASGFAGIRNSPLHF
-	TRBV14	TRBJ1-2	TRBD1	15	TGTGCCAGCAGCCTCCGGACAGGGGATAACTATGGCTACACCTTC	CASSLRTGDNYGYTF
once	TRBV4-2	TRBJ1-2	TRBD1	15	TGTGCCAGCAGCCAAGCGGGACAGGGAATCTATGGCTACACCTTC	CASSQAGQGIYGYTF
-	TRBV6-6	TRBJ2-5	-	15	TGTGCCAGCAGTTACTCGACTGGGGGGAGTGAGACCCAGTACTTC	CASSYSTGGSETQYF
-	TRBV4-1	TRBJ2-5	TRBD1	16	TGCGCCAGCAGCCAAGATGGGACGTACAGGGGTGAGACCCAGTACTTC	CASSQDGTYRGETQYF
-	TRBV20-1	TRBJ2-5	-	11	TGCAGCGCGGCACAGCAAGAGACCCAGTACTTC	CSAAQQETQYF
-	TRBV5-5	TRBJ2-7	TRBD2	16	TGTGCCAGCAGCCGACTATTGACTAGCGGCCCCTACGAGCAGTACTTC	CASSRLLTSGPYEQYF
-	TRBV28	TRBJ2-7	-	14	TGTGCCAGCAGTTTGGCCGGGAGCTCCTACGAGCAGTACTTC	CASSLAGSSYEQYF
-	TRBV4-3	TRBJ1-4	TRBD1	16	TGCGCCAGCAGCCAAGGTGTGGACAGGGCTTGGGAAAAACTGTTTTTT	CASSQGVDRAWEKLFF
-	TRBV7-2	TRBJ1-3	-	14	TGTGCCAGCAGCTTGGGACCCTCTGGAAACACCATATATTTT	CASSLGPSGNTIYF
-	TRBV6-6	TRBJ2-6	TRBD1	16	TGTGCCACCTCGGGACAGACCTTCTCTGGGGCCAACGTCCTGACTTTC	CATSGQTFSGANVLTF
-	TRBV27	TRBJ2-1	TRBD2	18	TGTGCCAGCAGTACACGTTTGGGGCGGGGGGGCTCCTACAATGAGCAGTTCTTC	CASSTRLGRGGSYNEQFF
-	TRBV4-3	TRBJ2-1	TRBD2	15	TGCGCCAGCAGCCAAGCCAGCGGGAGAGGCAATGAGCAGTTCTTC	CASSQASGRGNEQFF
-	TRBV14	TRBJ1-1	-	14	TGTGCCAGCAGCCAAATGGCCGGGACCACTGAAGCTTTCTTT	CASSQMAGTTEAFF
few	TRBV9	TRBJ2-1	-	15	TGTGCCAGCAGCGACAGCGGCCGTCCCTACAATGAGCAGTTCTTC	CASSDSGRPYNEQFF
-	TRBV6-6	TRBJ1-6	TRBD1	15	TGTGCCAGCAGAGACACAGGGGTGACGGGTTCACCCCTCCACTTT	CASRDTGVTGSPLHF
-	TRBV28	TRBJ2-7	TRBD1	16	TGTGCCAGCAGTCCGCCGAATCCGGGACAGGGGGGCGAGCAGTACTTC	CASSPPNPGQGGEQYF
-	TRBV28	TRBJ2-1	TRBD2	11	TGTGCCAGCGGACTAGCGGGTGAGCAGTTCTTC	CASGLAGEQFF
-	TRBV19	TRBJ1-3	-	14	TGTGCCAGTAAACGGACCCTCTCTGGAAACACCATATATTTT	CASKRTLSGNTIYF
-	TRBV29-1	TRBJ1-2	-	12	TGCAGCGTTCACGGCACAAACTATGGCTACACCTTC	CSVHGTNYGYTF
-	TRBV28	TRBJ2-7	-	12	TGTGCCAGCAGTTCCCGGACAGCCGAGCAGTACTTC	CASSSRTAEQYF
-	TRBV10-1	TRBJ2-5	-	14	TGCGCCAAAAATCCGGTGACATTCCAAGAGACCCAGTACTTC	CAKNPVTFQETQYF
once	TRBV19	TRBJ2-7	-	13	TGTGCCAGTAGTTCGGCGGGGTCCTACGAGCAGTACTTC	CASSSAGSYEQYF
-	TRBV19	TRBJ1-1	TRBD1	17	TGTGCCAGTAGTATTATAACCGGACAGGGTCTGAACACTGAAGCTTTCTTT	CASSIITGQGLNTEAFF
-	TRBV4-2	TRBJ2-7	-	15	TGTGCCAGCAGCACCGAGACGGGGAACCACTACGAGCAGTACTTC	CASSTETGNHYEQYF
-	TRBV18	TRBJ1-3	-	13	TGTGCCAGCTCACCGGGCGCCGGAAACACCATATATTTT	CASSPGAGNTIYF
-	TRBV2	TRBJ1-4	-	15	TGTGCCAGCAGACCAAACAGGGCAGCTAATGAAAAACTGTTTTTT	CASRPNRAANEKLFF
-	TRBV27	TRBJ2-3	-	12	TGTGCCAGCAGTCGATACCCAGATACGCAGTATTTT	CASSRYPDTQYF
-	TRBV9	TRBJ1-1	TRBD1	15	TGTGCCAGCAGCGTAGGACAGGGAATGAACACTGAAGCTTTCTTT	CASSVGQGMNTEAFF
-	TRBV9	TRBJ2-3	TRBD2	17	TGTGCCAGCAGCAGCCTGTCGACGGGGGGGTTATTAGATACGCAGTATTTT	CASSSLSTGGLLDTQYF
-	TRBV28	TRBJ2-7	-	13	TGTGCCAGCACCCTAGCCGATGACTACGAGCAGTACTTC	CASTLADDYEQYF
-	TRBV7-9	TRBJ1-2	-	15	TGTGCCAGCAGCCTAACCGGGGAACCCAACTATGGCTACACCTTC	CASSLTGEPNYGYTF
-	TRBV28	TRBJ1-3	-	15	TGTGCCAGCAGTTCAGGCCCCGGACAAGGAAACACCATATATTTT	CASSSGPGQGNTIYF
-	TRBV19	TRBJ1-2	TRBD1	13	TGTGCCAGTAGTAGGGGACAGGGATATGGCTACACCTTC	CASSRGQGYGYTF
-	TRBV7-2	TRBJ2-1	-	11	TGTGCCAGCAGCTTACGGGACGGGCAGTTCTTC	CASSLRDGQFF
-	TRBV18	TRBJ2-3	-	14	TGTGCCAGCTCATCCTTATCTAGCACAGATACGCAGTATTTT	CASSSLSSTDTQYF
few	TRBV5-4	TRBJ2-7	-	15	TGTGCCAGCAGCCCCGCCGGCGGGGTTGTCTACGAGCAGTACTTC	CASSPAGGVVYEQYF
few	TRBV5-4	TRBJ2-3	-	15	TGTGCCAGCAGCTTGGGTAGCGGAGGCACAGATACGCAGTATTTT	CASSLGSGGTDTQYF
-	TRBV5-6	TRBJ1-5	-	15	TGTGCCAGCAGCTTGGTTGGGGCTGGCAATCAGCCCCAGCATTTT	CASSLVGAGNQPQHF
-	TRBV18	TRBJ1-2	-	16	TGTGCCAGCTCACCATGGGGGTTATCATCTAACTATGGCTACACCTTC	CASSPWGLSSNYGYTF
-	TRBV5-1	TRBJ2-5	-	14	TGCGCCAGCAGCTTTCAGGGGCCACAAGAGACCCAGTACTTC	CASSFQGPQETQYF